This passage covers 14 T cell receptor beta chains from one sample sequenced in a study of control samples from healthy donors and cancer patients. Data came from immunoSEQ multiplex PCR; TCRdb stores just in-frame clones and leaves some out. The sample includes over 100,000 clones, around 88% seen only once; the top ten take 3% to 4%. The material sequenced was blood. The receptor source for this set is a man between 35 and 55 years old in good health.

A few counts support this clone. The V and J genes are TRBV6-6 and TRBJ1-1, with D hard to call. Germline CDR1 reads MNHNY; CDR2 reads SVGAGI (reference sequence). CDR3 length: 13 residues. Trimming shortened V by 5 bases and J by 3 bases, and 10 bases separated the two germline ends. The CDR3 sequence is CASSLDRDTEAFF. DNA of the CDR3: TGTGCCAGCAGTCTTGATAGGGACACTGAAGCTTTCTTT.

The chain combines TRBV11-2 with TRBJ1-1; no firm D call. The CDR3 loop spans 13 amino acids. V was cut by 7 bases and J by 0 bases, with 9 bases left in between. Germline assignment: CDR1 SGHAT and CDR2 FQNNGV. CDR3 in amino acids: CASKVTMNTEAFF. The CDR3 coding sequence is TGTGCCAGCAAGGTAACGATGAACACTGAAGCTTTCTTT.

This clone was detected a few times. The J gene is TRBJ2-3, the V gene TRBV4-2, with 11 nucleotides matching TRBD2. V gave up 4 bases and J gave up 5 bases; unmatched junction bases: 5. Germline V gene lookup returns CDR1 LGHNA and CDR2 YNFKEQ. This CDR3 comprises 15 residues. CDR3 DNA: TGTGCCAGCAGCCCTAGCGGGGGGCAGGTAGATACGCAGTATTTT. This codes for CASSPSGGQVDTQYF.

V and J are TRBV5-1 and TRBJ2-6; 7 nucleotides line up with TRBD1. With V trimmed by 4 bases and J by 4 bases, 5 bases remained unmatched. There are 15 residues in the CDR3. Germline V gene sequence: CDR1 SGHRS, CDR2 YFSETQ. The CDR3 DNA reads as TGCGCCAGCAGCACAACAGGGGCGGGGGCCAACGTCCTGACTTTC. It encodes CASSTTGAGANVLTF.

This clone appeared a few times. This chain links TRBV9 with TRBJ2-5; D is perhaps TRBD1 or TRBD2 (7 bases each). V gave up 4 bases and J gave up 2 bases, with 15 bases separating them. Germline CDR1 is SGDLS and CDR2 is YYNGEE. CDR3 length: 15 residues. The CDR3 sequence is CASSLNQGGQETQYF. DNA for the CDR3: TGTGCCAGCAGCCTCAATCAGGGGGGGCAAGAGACCCAGTACTTC.

In nucleotides, the CDR3 is TGTGCCTGGAGAGACTTAACAACTAATGAAAAACTGTTTTTT. Its translation is CAWRDLTTNEKLFF. The chain combines TRBV30 with TRBJ1-4; unclear D gene. Germline CDR1 GTSNPN, CDR2 SVGIG (reference sequence). The CDR3 loop spans 14 amino acids. Trimming shortened V by 3 bases and J by 0 bases, and 8 bases separated the two germline ends.

This rearrangement joins TRBV14 to TRBJ1-3; the D is unclear. Trimming took off 4 bases at V and 1 base at J, with 8 bases between the two ends. The CDR3 runs to 14 residues. Germline V CDR1 and CDR2: SGHDN, FVKESK. The CDR3, as DNA: TGTGCCAGCAGCCGCCTGGGATCTGGAAACACCATATATTTT. It codes for CASSRLGSGNTIYF. Combining the CDR3 with reference TRBV14 and TRBJ1-3 gives the whole variable domain EAGVTQFPSHSVIEKGQTVTLRCDPISGHDNLYWYRRVMGKEIKFLLHFVKESKQDESGMPNNRFLAERTGGTYSTLKVQPAELEDSGVYFCASSRLGSGNTIYFGEGSWLTVV.

V gene TRBV5-4 combines with J gene TRBJ2-7; D unresolved. Germline V CDR1 and CDR2: SGHNT, YYREEE (reference sequence). Deletions cut 4 bases from V and 9 bases from J, with 23 bases between. The CDR3 runs 15 residues. The CDR3 protein is CASSANDQRPFVQYF. The CDR3 DNA follows: TGTGCCAGCAGCGCCAACGACCAAAGGCCTTTCGTGCAGTACTTC. The variable domain in full, with the rest retrieved from reference TRBV5-4 and TRBJ2-7, is ETGVTQSPTHLIKTRGQQVTLRCSSQSGHNTVSWYQQALGQGPQFIFQYYREEENGRGNFPPRFSGLQFPNYSSELNVNALELDDSALYLCASSANDQRPFVQYFGPGTRLTVT.

The chain links TRBV29-1 to TRBJ2-3; a weak D match, TRBD2 (6 bases). The germline gives CDR1 SQVTM, CDR2 ANQGSEA. The CDR3 contains 13 residues. V gave up 5 bases and J gave up 5 bases, with 14 bases separating them. The CDR3 is CSVLPNGGDTQYF. CDR3 sequence (DNA): TGCAGCGTTCTCCCCAACGGGGGAGATACGCAGTATTTT.

This clone showed up many times. The chain couples TRBV7-6 to TRBJ2-7, with a tentative D call TRBD2 (5 bases). Germline lookup yields CDR1 SGHVS and CDR2 FNYEAQ. CDR3 length: 15 residues. V was trimmed by 1 base and J by 6 bases, leaving 16 bases between them. CDR3 in DNA: TGTGCCAGCAGCTTAGAGGCGGGCCTCTTGGCCGAGCAGTACTTC. The encoded protein is CASSLEAGLLAEQYF. Full variable domain (missing parts from reference TRBV7-6 and TRBJ2-7): GAGVSQSPRYKVTKRGQDVALRCDPISGHVSLYWYRQALGQGPEFLTYFNYEAQQDKSGLPNDRFSAERPEGSISTLTIQRTEQRDSAMYRCASSLEAGLLAEQYFGPGTRLTVT.

CDR3: CASSLGGEITEAFF. As DNA, the CDR3 is TGTGCCAGCAGCTTGGGCGGGGAGATCACTGAAGCTTTCTTT. The rearrangement joins TRBV7-9 to TRBJ1-1; D gene uncertain. Between the trimmed V and J ends, which lost 3 bases and 4 bases, there was a span of 12 bases. Germline V lookup: CDR1 SEHNR, CDR2 FQNEAQ (reference sequence). The length of the CDR3 is 14 residues.

This sequence joins TRBV30 and TRBJ2-4; perhaps TRBD2 as D (7 bases). Trimming removed 2 bases from V and 12 bases from J, with 14 bases in between. CDR3 size: 12 residues. The germline CDR1 and CDR2 sequences are GTSNPN and SVGIG (reference sequence). CDR3 region: CAWSFAGAHQYF. The CDR3 DNA follows: TGTGCCTGGAGTTTTGCGGGGGCGCATCAGTACTTC.

V and J are TRBV11-3 and TRBJ1-1, with D perhaps TRBD1 (6 bases). This CDR3 has 16 amino acids. Germline lookup yields CDR1 SGHNT and CDR2 YENEEA. Trimming removed 5 bases from V and 9 bases from J, with 25 bases in between. The CDR3 reads CASSQGEYGGLEKAFF. In nucleotides, the CDR3 is TGTGCCAGCAGCCAAGGGGAATACGGGGGCTTGGAAAAAGCTTTCTTT.

J is TRBJ1-2 and V is TRBV6-6; 9 bases map to TRBD1. The CDR3 has 14 amino acids. Germline V CDR1 and CDR2: MNHNY, SVGAGI (reference sequence). J lost 7 bases, V lost 5 bases, and 8 bases had no gene match. For the CDR3, the DNA is TGTGCCAGCAGTGACGACAGGGGGTCCAGTGGCTACACCTTC. The encoded protein is CASSDDRGSSGYTF.